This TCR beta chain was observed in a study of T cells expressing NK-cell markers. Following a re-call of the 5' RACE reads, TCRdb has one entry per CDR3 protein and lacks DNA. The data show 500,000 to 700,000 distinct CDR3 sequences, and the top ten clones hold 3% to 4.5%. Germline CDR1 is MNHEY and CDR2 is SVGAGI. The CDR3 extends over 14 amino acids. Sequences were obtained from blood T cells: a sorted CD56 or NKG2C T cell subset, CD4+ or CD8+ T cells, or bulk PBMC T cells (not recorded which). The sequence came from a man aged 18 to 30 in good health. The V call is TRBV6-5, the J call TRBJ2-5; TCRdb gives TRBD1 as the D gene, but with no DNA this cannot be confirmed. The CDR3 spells CASSRGQTKATQYF.